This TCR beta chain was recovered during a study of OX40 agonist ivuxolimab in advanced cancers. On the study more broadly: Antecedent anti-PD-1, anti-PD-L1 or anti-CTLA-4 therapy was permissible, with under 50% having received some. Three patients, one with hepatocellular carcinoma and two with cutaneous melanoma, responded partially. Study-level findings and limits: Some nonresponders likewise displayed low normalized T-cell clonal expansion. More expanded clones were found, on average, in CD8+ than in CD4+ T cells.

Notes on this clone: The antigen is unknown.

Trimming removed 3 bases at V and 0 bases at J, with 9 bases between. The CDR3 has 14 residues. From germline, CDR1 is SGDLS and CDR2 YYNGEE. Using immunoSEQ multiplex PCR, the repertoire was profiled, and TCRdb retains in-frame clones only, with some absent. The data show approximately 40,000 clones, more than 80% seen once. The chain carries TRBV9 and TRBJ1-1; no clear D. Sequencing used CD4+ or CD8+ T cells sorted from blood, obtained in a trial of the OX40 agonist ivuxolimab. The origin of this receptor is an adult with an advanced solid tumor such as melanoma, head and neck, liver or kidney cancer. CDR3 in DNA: TGTGCCAGCAGCGGCAGGAATATGAACACTGAAGCTTTCTTT. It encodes CASSGRNMNTEAFF.